Following are 4 T cell receptor beta chains from one sample sequenced in a study of T cells in narcolepsy (dated by TCRdb to about 2018). Library preparation used the immunoSEQ multiplex PCR assay. This immuneACCESS table, as held by TCRdb, lists in-frame sequences with V and J called but not all clones. Of the missing ones, under half trace to an unresolved V gene in checked studies; the others have no known cause. This sample lists about 27,000 clones; about four fifths were detected once. Of the sample, roughly 6.6% falls within the top ten clones. Material: memory (CD45RA-) CD4+ T cells from blood. The cell subset or site label on this specimen signifies: memory T cells sorted ex vivo from peripheral blood. These receptors all come from a human donor in good health.

The table lists this clone with a count of one. The rearrangement joins TRBV4-2 to TRBJ2-2; 7 nucleotides line up with TRBD2. V lost 0 bases, J lost 2 bases, and 3 bases stayed unmatched. Germline-derived CDR1 and CDR2 are LGHNA and YNFKEQ. CDR3 length: 16 amino acids. The CDR3 bases are TGTGCCAGCAGCCAAGACGGGGACTACAACACCGGGGAGCTGTTTTTT. Translating gives CASSQDGDYNTGELFF.

V is TRBV7-9 and J is TRBJ1-6; 10 bases are shared with TRBD1. Germline V gene sequence: CDR1 SEHNR, CDR2 FQNEAQ (reference sequence). The CDR3 loop spans 15 amino acids. V gave up 4 bases and J gave up 8 bases; unmatched junction bases: 5. CDR3 amino acids: CASSSRDRGYSPLHF. The CDR3 nucleotides are TGTGCCAGCAGCTCCCGGGACAGGGGTTATTCACCCCTCCACTTT.

The J gene is TRBJ2-2, the V gene TRBV7-9, with D tentatively TRBD2 (6 bases). Germline lookup yields CDR1 SEHNR and CDR2 FQNEAQ (reference sequence). The CDR3 spans 18 residues. Trimming removed 4 bases from V and 0 bases from J, with 18 bases in between. CDR3 sequence (DNA): TGTGCCAGCAGCTCGCGGGGCAGGGAGGCCTCGAACACCGGGGAGCTGTTTTTT. Amino acids: CASSSRGREASNTGELFF.

The chain uses TRBV6-6 and TRBJ1-2; 9 bases align to TRBD1. The CDR3 is made up of 13 amino acids. J gave up 8 bases and V 7 bases, and 8 bases lay outside the gene matches. Germline V gives CDR1 MNHNY, CDR2 SVGAGI (reference sequence). As DNA, the CDR3 is TGTGCCAGCAAGCCGGGACAGGGCGACGGCTACACCTTC. Its protein is CASKPGQGDGYTF.